The rows below give T cell receptor beta chains drawn from one sample of a study of glioma-infiltrating T cells. From the multiplex PCR reads, TCRdb called clonotypes with MiXCR, one entry per CDR3 protein. The repertoire holds about 130,000 distinct CDR3 sequences, with about 25% as singletons. Sequencing was done on a sample of glioma tissue, nonneoplastic brain tissue, or PBMCs (not recorded which). These TCRs come from a human donor with low-grade glioma or glioblastoma, undergoing nonglioma brain surgery, or in good health (not recorded which). The CDR3 runs from the conserved cysteine through the conserved F or W. The D gene is left open where the match is weak. Expanded clones are given a class, and other clones once, few, many or no size at all.

clone size | D gene | J gene | V gene | CDR3 protein | CDR3 DNA
once | TRBD2 | TRBJ2-1 | TRBV4-2 | CASSQEGASGANEQFF | TGTGCCAGCAGCCAGGAGGGGGCTAGCGGGGCGAATGAGCAGTTCTTC
few | TRBD1 | TRBJ2-5 | TRBV18 | CASSPLDRVDEKTQYF | TGTGCCAGCTCACCACTCGACAGGGTTGATGAGAAGACCCAGTACTTC
many | . | TRBJ2-3 | TRBV7-9 | CASSSPVRDTQYF | TGTGCCAGCAGCTCACCCGTAAGGGATACGCAGTATTTT
few | TRBD2 | TRBJ2-5 | TRBV3-1 | CASSHLVAGKGTQYF | TGTGCCAGCAGCCACCTGGTAGCGGGGAAAGGGACCCAGTACTTC
many | . | TRBJ2-1 | TRBV20-1 | CSARQLSGANYNEQFF | TGCAGTGCTAGACAGTTATCGGGGGCGAACTACAATGAGCAGTTCTTC
many | . | TRBJ1-1 | TRBV27 | CASSLQNGNTEAFF | TGTGCCAGCAGTTTACAGAACGGGAACACTGAAGCTTTCTTT
. | . | TRBJ2-3 | TRBV2 | CASSDRADTQYF | TGTGCCAGCAGTGATAGGGCAGATACGCAGTATTTT
many | . | TRBJ1-6 | TRBV10-3 | CAISEQSSPLHF | TGTGCCATCAGTGAACAGAGTTCACCCCTCCACTTT
. | TRBD2 | TRBJ2-3 | TRBV10-1 | CASSDLTSGVSTDTQYF | TGCGCCAGCAGTGACTTGACTAGCGGGGTTAGCACAGATACGCAGTATTTT
. | TRBD1 | TRBJ1-1 | TRBV19 | CASSFFGQGEAFF | TGTGCCAGTAGTTTCTTCGGACAGGGTGAAGCTTTCTTT
. | TRBD1 | TRBJ1-1 | TRBV12-3/TRBV12-4 | CASSTQGANTEAFF | TGTGCCAGCAGTACCCAGGGGGCGAACACTGAAGCTTTCTTT
many | . | TRBJ1-1 | TRBV6-1 | CASSSQGVSDAFF | TGTGCCAGCAGTTCCCAAGGGGTTTCTGACGCTTTCTTT
few | TRBD1 | TRBJ1-5 | TRBV6-1 | CASSFGQGTQPQHF | TGTGCCAGCAGCTTCGGACAGGGGACTCAGCCCCAGCATTTT
. | . | TRBJ1-6 | TRBV14 | CSSSQVELPNSPLHF | TGTTCCAGCAGCCAAGTGGAACTCCCAAATTCACCCCTCCACTTT
. | TRBD2 | TRBJ2-1 | TRBV7-3 | CASSPLFGGGAYNEQFF | TGTGCCAGCAGCCCTCTATTCGGTGGGGGGGCCTACAATGAGCAGTTCTTC
many | . | TRBJ2-3 | TRBV20-1 | CSAPTSPIDSGTQYF | TGCAGTGCTCCGACTAGTCCGATAGACAGCGGTACGCAGTATTTT
many | . | TRBJ2-6 | TRBV27 | CASSLYGVSGANVLTF | TGTGCCAGCAGTTTATACGGGGTCTCTGGGGCCAACGTCCTGACTTTC
. | . | TRBJ1-1 | TRBV9 | CASSPQRASDGAFF | TGTGCCAGCAGCCCCCAAAGGGCCTCCGACGGAGCTTTCTTT
few | . | TRBJ1-2 | TRBV19 | CASSTRQWDSYGYTF | TGTGCCAGTAGTACCAGGCAATGGGATTCTTATGGCTACACCTTC
many | . | TRBJ1-1 | TRBV20-1 | CSARPGTTRNTEAFF | TGCAGTGCTAGACCCGGGACCACCCGTAACACTGAAGCTTTCTTT
few | . | TRBJ1-2 | TRBV12-3/TRBV12-4 | CASSFTYGYTF | TGTGCCAGCAGTTTTACCTATGGCTACACCTTC
many | . | TRBJ1-1 | TRBV15 | CATSRVSDGNTEAFF | TGTGCCACCAGCAGGGTCTCGGACGGGAACACTGAAGCTTTCTTT
many | TRBD1 | TRBJ1-1 | TRBV20-1 | CSARKTGGNTEAFF | TGCAGTGCTAGAAAGACAGGGGGGAACACTGAAGCTTTCTTT
many | TRBD1 | TRBJ1-1 | TRBV6-1 | CASSGDRGLSTEAFF | TGTGCCAGCAGTGGGGACAGGGGGCTGAGCACTGAAGCTTTCTTT
. | TRBD2 | TRBJ2-1 | TRBV29-1 | CSVAGGRGSYNEQFF | TGCAGCGTTGCGGGGGGGCGGGGCTCCTACAATGAGCAGTTCTTC
. | TRBD1 | TRBJ1-5 | TRBV2 | CASSVDRSNQPQHF | TGTGCCAGCAGCGTGGACAGGAGCAATCAGCCCCAGCATTTT
. | . | TRBJ2-3 | TRBV24-1 | CATSDLQFTDTQYF | TGTGCCACCAGTGATTTGCAGTTTACAGATACGCAGTATTTT
many | . | TRBJ1-1 | TRBV20-1 | CSARRGKMNTEAFF | TGCAGTGCTCGAAGGGGCAAGATGAACACTGAAGCTTTCTTT
. | . | TRBJ1-2 | TRBV6-2/TRBV6-3 | CASSYRADRPIYGYTF | TGTGCCAGCAGTTACAGGGCAGACCGGCCCATTTATGGCTACACCTTC
. | . | TRBJ1-1 | TRBV4-1 | CASSHRGQNTEAFF | TGCGCCAGCAGCCACCGCGGACAGAACACTGAAGCTTTCTTT
. | . | TRBJ2-3 | TRBV7-8 | CASRPQGPDTQYF | TGTGCCAGCAGGCCCCAGGGGCCGGATACGCAGTATTTT
few | . | TRBJ2-1 | TRBV5-4 | CASSPENNEQFF | TGTGCCAGCAGCCCAGAAAACAATGAGCAGTTCTTC
. | . | TRBJ2-5 | TRBV7-2 | CASTLRPGRGETQYF | TGTGCCAGCACCCTCCGTCCAGGCCGTGGGGAGACCCAGTACTTC
. | TRBD2 | TRBJ2-1 | TRBV7-3 | CASSSLAGGRNEQFF | TGTGCCAGCAGCTCACTAGCGGGGGGGCGGAATGAGCAGTTCTTC